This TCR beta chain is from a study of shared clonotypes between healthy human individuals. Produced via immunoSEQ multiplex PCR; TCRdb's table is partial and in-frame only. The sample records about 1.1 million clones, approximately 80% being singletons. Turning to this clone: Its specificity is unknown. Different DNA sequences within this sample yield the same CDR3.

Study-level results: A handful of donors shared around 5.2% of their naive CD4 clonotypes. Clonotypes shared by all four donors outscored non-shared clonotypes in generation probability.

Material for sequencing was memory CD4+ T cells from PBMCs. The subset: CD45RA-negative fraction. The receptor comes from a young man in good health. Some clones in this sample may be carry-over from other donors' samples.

The CDR3 coding sequence is TGTGCCAGCAGCTTGGCAGGTTACAATCAGCCCCAGCATTTT. Protein: CASSLAGYNQPQHF. The chain joins TRBV5-6 to TRBJ1-5; D is unclear. Deletions cut 0 bases from V and 3 bases from J, with 7 bases between. Germline V lookup: CDR1 SGHDT, CDR2 YYEEEE. There are 14 residues in the CDR3. Supplemented by reference TRBV5-6 and TRBJ1-5, the full variable domain reads DAGVTQSPTHLIKTRGQQVTLRCSPKSGHDTVSWYQQALGQGPQFIFQYYEEEERQRGNFPDRFSGHQFPNYSSELNVNALLLGDSALYLCASSLAGYNQPQHFGDGTRLSIL.